This TCR beta chain was identified in a study of blood T cell repertoires in COVID-19. Study-level background: Collection of acute and convalescent COVID-19 samples took place in the United States, Italy and Spain. The cDNA or gDNA used as material had been derived from T cells, B-cell-depleted T cells, or PBMCs.

From germline, CDR1 is SGHAT and CDR2 FQDESV (reference sequence). V was trimmed by 3 bases and J by 0 bases, leaving 8 bases between them. The CDR3 runs to 14 residues. Study processing details: Estimation of nucleated cell counts was performed using reference gene primer amplification. TCRdb keeps only in-frame clones here, not all; method: immunoSEQ multiplex PCR. V and J calls and clone size are given by that table; D and trimming were obtained from the DNA. The sample carries about 280,000 clones, roughly 89% recorded once. The receptor was derived from a man aged 40-50 years with acute or convalescent COVID-19. Sequencing used peripheral blood. The V call is TRBV11-1, the J call TRBJ1-1, with D maybe TRBD1 (5 bases). The CDR3 DNA reads TGTGCCAGCAGCTTTGGGGCAGTGAACACTGAAGCTTTCTTT. Its protein is CASSFGAVNTEAFF.